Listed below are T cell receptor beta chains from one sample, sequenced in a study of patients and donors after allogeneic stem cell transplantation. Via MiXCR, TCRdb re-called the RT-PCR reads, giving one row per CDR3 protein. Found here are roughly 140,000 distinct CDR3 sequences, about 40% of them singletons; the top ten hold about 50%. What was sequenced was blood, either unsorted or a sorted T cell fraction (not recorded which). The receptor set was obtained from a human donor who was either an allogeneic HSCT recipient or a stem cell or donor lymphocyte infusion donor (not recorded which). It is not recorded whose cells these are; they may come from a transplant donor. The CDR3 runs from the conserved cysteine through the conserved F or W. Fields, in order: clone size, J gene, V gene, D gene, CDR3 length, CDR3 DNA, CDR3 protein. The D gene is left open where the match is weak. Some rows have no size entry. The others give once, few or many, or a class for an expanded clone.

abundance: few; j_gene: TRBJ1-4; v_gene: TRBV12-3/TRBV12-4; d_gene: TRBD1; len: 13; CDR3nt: TGTGCCAGTAGCCTGACACAGGGGGAAAAACTGTTTTTT; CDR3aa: CASSLTQGEKLFF
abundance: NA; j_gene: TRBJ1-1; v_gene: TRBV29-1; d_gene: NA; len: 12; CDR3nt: TGCAGCGTGACAGGCTCGCGCACTAAAGCTTTCTTT; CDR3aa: CSVTGSRTKAFF
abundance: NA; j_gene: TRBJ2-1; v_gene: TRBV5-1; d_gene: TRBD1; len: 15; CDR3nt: TGCGCCAGCAGCCCCGGCACGGGACAGGTTATGGAGCAGTTCTTC; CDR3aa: CASSPGTGQVMEQFF
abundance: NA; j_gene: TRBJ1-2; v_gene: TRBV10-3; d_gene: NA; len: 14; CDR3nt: TGTACCATCAGTGTGGCAGGGGAGAAATATGGCTACACCTTC; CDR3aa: CTISVAGEKYGYTF
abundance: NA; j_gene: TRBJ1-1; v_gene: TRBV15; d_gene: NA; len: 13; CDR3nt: TGTGCCACCGAGCCGGGTCCTGGGACTGAAGCTTTCTTT; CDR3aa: CATEPGPGTEAFF
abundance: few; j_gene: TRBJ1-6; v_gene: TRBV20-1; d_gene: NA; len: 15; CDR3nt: TGCAGTGCTAGAGTTCCGGTCAACCTTAATTCACCCCTCCACTTT; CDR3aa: CSARVPVNLNSPLHF
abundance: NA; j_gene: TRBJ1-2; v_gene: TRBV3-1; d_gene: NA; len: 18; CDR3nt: TGTGCCAGCAGCCAAATGCGGCCCGGGGGGACAAATAACTATGGCTACACCTTC; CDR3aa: CASSQMRPGGTNNYGYTF
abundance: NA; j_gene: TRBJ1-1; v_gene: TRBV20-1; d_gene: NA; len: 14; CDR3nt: TGCAGTGCTCGTGGGATCCATTCGAACACTGAAGCTTTCTTT; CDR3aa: CSARGIHSNTEAFF
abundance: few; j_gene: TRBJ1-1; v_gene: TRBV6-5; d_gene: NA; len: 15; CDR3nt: TGTGCCAGCAGCCTACTTGCAGCTTTGAACACTGAAGCTTTCTTT; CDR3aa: CASSLLAALNTEAFF
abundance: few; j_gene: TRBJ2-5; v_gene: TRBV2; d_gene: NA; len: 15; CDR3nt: TGTGCCAGCAGTGACTCCGGGGGCAACAAAGAGACCCAGTACTTC; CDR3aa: CASSDSGGNKETQYF
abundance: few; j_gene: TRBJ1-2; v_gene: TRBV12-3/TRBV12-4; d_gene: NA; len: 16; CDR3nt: TGTGCCAGCAGTTCGTTACAGGGAGTACGGGACTATGGCTACACCTTC; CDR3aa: CASSSLQGVRDYGYTF
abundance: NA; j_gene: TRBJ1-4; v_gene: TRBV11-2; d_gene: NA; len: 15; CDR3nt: TGTGCCAGCAGCTTAGCTAGCCCAACTAATGAAAAACTGTTTTTT; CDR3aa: CASSLASPTNEKLFF
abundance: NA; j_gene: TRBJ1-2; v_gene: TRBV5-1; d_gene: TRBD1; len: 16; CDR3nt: TGCGCCAGCAGCTCGGGACAGGGGAGGAGTACGGATGGCTACACCTTC; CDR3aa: CASSSGQGRSTDGYTF
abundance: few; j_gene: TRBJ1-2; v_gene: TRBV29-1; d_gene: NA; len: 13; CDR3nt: TGCAGCGTTTGGGACGGAGCTAACTATGGCTACACCTTC; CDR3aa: CSVWDGANYGYTF
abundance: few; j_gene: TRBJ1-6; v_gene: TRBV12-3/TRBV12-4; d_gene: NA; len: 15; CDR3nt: TGTGCCAGCACCTCGAGGCGTGGGGTTAATTCACCCCTCCACTTT; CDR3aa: CASTSRRGVNSPLHF
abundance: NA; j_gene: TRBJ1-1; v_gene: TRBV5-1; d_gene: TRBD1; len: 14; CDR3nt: TGCGCCAGCAGCCAGGACGGACAGGGGGCTGAAGCTTTCTTT; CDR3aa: CASSQDGQGAEAFF
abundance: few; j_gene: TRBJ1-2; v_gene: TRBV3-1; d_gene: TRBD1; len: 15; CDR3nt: TGTGCCAGCAGCCAAGACAGGGGGAAGATCTATGGCTACACCTTC; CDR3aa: CASSQDRGKIYGYTF
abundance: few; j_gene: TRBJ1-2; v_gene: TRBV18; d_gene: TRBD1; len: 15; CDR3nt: TGTGCCAGCTCACCGGGGACAGGGGTTCACTATGGCTACACCTTC; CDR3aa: CASSPGTGVHYGYTF
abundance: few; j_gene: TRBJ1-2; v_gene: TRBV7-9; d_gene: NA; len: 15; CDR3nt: TGTGCCAGCAGCTTCGATGACATGGGTTTCTATGGCTACACCTTC; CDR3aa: CASSFDDMGFYGYTF
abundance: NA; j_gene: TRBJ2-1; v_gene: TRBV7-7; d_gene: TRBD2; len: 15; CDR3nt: TGTGCTAGCAGCCCCCTCGCGGGAGGGAACAATGAGCAGTTCTTC; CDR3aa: CASSPLAGGNNEQFF
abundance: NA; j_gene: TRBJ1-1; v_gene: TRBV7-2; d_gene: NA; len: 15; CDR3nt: TGTGCCAGCAGACTAATCAAAGGCATGAACACTGAAGCTTTCTTT; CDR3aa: CASRLIKGMNTEAFF
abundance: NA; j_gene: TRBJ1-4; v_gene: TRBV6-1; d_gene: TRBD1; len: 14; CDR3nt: TGTGCCAGCAGTTCCGAGGGGGCTGGTGAAAAACTGTTTTTT; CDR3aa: CASSSEGAGEKLFF
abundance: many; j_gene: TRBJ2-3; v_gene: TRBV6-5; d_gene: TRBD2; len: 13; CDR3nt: TGTGCCAGCAGTTACTCTCTAGCGGGGGCGCAGTATTTT; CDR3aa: CASSYSLAGAQYF
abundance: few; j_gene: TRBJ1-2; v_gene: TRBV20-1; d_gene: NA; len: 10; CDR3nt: TGCGCCCAGGGGCCCGGTGGCTACACCTTC; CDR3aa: CAQGPGGYTF
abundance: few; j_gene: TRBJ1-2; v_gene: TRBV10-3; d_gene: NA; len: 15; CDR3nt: TGTGCCATCAGTGAGTCCCCGGGTATTGGAGGGGGCTACACCTTC; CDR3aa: CAISESPGIGGGYTF
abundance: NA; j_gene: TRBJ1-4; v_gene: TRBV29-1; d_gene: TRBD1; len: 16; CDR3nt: TGCAGCGCCCTGGGACAGGGGAGATTCGGTAATGAAAAACTGTTTTTT; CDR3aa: CSALGQGRFGNEKLFF
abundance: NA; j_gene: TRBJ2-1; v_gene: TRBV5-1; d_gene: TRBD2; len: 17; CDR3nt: TGCGCCAGCAGCTTGGCGCTAGCGGGCCTAACCTACAATGAGCAGTTCTTC; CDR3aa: CASSLALAGLTYNEQFF
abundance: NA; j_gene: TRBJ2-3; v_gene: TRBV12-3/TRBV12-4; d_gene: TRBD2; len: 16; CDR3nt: TGTGCCAGCAGTCTCCGACTAGCGGGATCCACAGATACGCAGTATTTT; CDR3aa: CASSLRLAGSTDTQYF
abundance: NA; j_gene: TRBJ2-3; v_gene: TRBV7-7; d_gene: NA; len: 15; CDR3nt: TGTGCTAGCAGCTTGACAGTTCTAGGAACAGATACGCAGTATTTT; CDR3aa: CASSLTVLGTDTQYF
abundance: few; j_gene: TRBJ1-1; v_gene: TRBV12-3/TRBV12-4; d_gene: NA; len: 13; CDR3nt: TGTGCCAGCAGTTTAGAACAGAACACTGAAGCTTTCTTT; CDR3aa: CASSLEQNTEAFF
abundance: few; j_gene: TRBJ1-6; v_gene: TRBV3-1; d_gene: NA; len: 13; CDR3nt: TGTGCCAGCAGCCAAGATGGCAGGGCACCCCTCCACTTT; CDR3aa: CASSQDGRAPLHF